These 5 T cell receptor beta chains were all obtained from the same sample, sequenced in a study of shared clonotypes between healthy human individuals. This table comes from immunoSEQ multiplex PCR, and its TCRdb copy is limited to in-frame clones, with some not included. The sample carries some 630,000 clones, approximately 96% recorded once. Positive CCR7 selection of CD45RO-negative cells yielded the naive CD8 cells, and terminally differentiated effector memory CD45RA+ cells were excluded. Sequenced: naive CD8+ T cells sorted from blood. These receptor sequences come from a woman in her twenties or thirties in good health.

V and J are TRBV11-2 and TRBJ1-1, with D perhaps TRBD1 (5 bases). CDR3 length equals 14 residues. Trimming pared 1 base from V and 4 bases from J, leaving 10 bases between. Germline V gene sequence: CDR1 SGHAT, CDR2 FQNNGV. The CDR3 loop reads CASSLAGKGTEAFF. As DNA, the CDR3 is TGTGCCAGCAGCTTAGCAGGGAAGGGCACTGAAGCTTTCTTT. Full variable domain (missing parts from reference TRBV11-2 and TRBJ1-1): EAGVAQSPRYKIIEKRQSVAFWCNPISGHATLYWYQQILGQGPKLLIQFQNNGVVDDSQLPKDRFSAERLKGVDSTLKIQPAKLEDSAVYLCASSLAGKGTEAFFGQGTRLTVV.

The CDR3 here is CASSQGVGYEQYF. CDR3 in DNA: TGTGCCAGCAGTCAGGGGGTTGGCTACGAGCAGTACTTC. The chain uses TRBV27 and TRBJ2-7, with 7 bases that match TRBD1. CDR3 length: 13 residues. Germline CDR1 reads MNHEY; CDR2 reads SMNVEV (reference sequence). V gave up 5 bases and J gave up 3 bases; unmatched junction bases: 4.

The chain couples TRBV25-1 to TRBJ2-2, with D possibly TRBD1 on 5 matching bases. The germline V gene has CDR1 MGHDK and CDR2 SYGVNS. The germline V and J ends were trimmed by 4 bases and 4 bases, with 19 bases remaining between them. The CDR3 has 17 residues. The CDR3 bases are TGTGCCAGCAGTGTACCGACAGATTACTTCATCACCGGGGAGCTGTTTTTT. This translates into CASSVPTDYFITGELFF.

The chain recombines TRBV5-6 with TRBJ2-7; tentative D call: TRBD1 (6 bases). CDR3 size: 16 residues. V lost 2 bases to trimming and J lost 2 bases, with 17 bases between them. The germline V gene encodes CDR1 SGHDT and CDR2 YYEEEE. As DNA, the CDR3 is TGTGCCAGCAGCTTTGGTTACAGGGCCTGGGCCTACGAGCAGTACTTC. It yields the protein CASSFGYRAWAYEQYF.

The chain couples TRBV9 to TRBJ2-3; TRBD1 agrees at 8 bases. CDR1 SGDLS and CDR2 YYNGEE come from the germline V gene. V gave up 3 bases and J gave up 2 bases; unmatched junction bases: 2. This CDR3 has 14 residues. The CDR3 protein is CASSGTGYTDTQYF. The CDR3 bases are TGTGCCAGCAGCGGGACAGGGTACACAGATACGCAGTATTTT.